This T cell receptor (beta chain) is from a study of beta chain features in type 1 diabetes. Via the markers CD45RO/CCR7/CD25/CD127/CD95/CD27, stem cell-like memory, regulatory, central memory and naive CD4+ cells were sorted. What was sequenced were expressed TCRB transcripts, since all of the isolated RNA had been reverse transcribed. Average reads for naive, central memory and regulatory T cell samples were several million. Data came from immunoSEQ multiplex PCR; TCRdb stores just in-frame clones and leaves some out. Seen here are just over 600,000 clones, 15% to 17% observed once, and the top ten hold more than 0.08%. Study results and limitations: Type 1 diabetes patients had fewer VDJ junction insertions and more deletions.

Comment on this clone: No antigen is known for it.

CDR1 SGHTA and CDR2 FQGNSA come from the germline V gene. There are 14 residues in the CDR3. Trimming took off 3 bases at V and 1 base at J, with 9 bases between the two ends. Material for sequencing was naive CD4+ T cells from blood. The clonotype comes from a man between 18 and 29 years old in good health. The J gene is TRBJ1-1, the V gene TRBV7-2; D perhaps matches TRBD1 (5 bases). In DNA, the CDR3 is TGTGCCAGCAGCTTCGTCGGGGGGAACACTGAAGCTTTCTTT. Its translation: CASSFVGGNTEAFF.